The 31 T cell receptor beta chains below come from one sample, sequenced in a study of T cell repertoires in cytomegalovirus infection. Their antigen targets remain unknown. In TCRdb, the reads were re-called with MiXCR into one record per CDR3 protein. The table records approximately 730,000 distinct CDR3 sequences, roughly 30% of them present only once. Material: cultured PBMCs, obtained from culture after CMV antigen stimulation. These receptors were collected from a human donor in good health (CMV status not recorded). Some clones in this sample may be carry-over from other donors' samples.

The chain's CDR3 is CASSSGASWDGELFF. In nucleotides, the CDR3 is TGTGCCAGCAGTTCAGGGGCCAGTTGGGACGGGGAGCTGTTTTTT. The chain recombines TRBV27 with TRBJ2-2, with a possible D match to TRBD1 (6 bases). V lost 4 bases to trimming and J lost 7 bases, with 16 bases between them. The CDR3 sequence is 15 residues long. Germline V gene data show CDR1 as MNHEY and CDR2 as SMNVEV (reference sequence).

This clonotype occurred once. This chain links TRBV4-1 with TRBJ2-1; D is tentatively TRBD1 or TRBD2 (5 bases each). This CDR3 is 16 amino acids long. Germline values: CDR1 MGHRA, CDR2 YSYEKL. Trimming removed 4 bases at V and 8 bases at J, with 21 bases between. The DNA of the CDR3 is TGCGCCAGCAGCCCCGGTTGGGGGACCACTTCCCATGAGCAGTTCTTC. Amino acid sequence: CASSPGWGTTSHEQFF.

The chain is built from TRBV2 and TRBJ1-2; D may be TRBD1 (5 bases). CDR1 is SNHLY and CDR2 is FYNNEI in the germline V gene. V lost 3 bases, J lost 6 bases, and 14 bases lay in between. This CDR3 spans 14 amino acids. CDR3 DNA: TGTGCCAGCAGTGAGCGGGCAGGGTGGGATGGCTACACCTTC. It is translated as CASSERAGWDGYTF.

Comments on this clonotype: At one boundary the junction diverges from the germline segment, which might be a read error. The chain combines TRBV7-2 with TRBJ1-2; weak D call: TRBD1 (6 bases). CDR1 and CDR2 (germline): SGHTA, FQGNSA. The CDR3 contains 15 residues. DNA of the CDR3: TGTGCCAGCAGCGTCCAACAGGGAACGAAATATGGCTACGCCTTC. As protein: CASSVQQGTKYGYAF.

This clonotype has more than one count but fewer than ten. The chain uses TRBV6-2 or TRBV6-3 and TRBJ1-1; a weak D match, TRBD1 (6 bases). Trimming left V 2 bases short and J 1 base short, with 20 bases between. The CDR3 length is 18 residues. Germline V gene data show CDR1 as MNHEY and CDR2 as SVGEGT. CDR3: CASSYPRITGYENTEAFF. CDR3 in DNA: TGTGCCAGCAGTTACCCCCGGATCACAGGGTACGAGAACACTGAAGCTTTCTTT.

This clonotype came up many times. The chain combines TRBV7-2 with TRBJ1-1; 7 nucleotides line up with TRBD1. This CDR3 has 13 residues. The V and J ends lost 2 bases and 5 bases, in that order; junction bases with no gene match: 2. Germline V gives CDR1 SGHTA, CDR2 FQGNSA. The CDR3 nucleotides read TGTGCCAGCAGCTTAAGACAGGGTACTGAAGCTTTCTTT. Amino acid sequence: CASSLRQGTEAFF.

The chain recombines TRBV7-4 with TRBJ2-5, with TRBD2 as a possible D gene (6 bases). V dropped 5 bases and J dropped 2 bases, with 15 bases sitting between them. The V gene's germline CDR1 is SGHVT and CDR2 SQSDAQ. The CDR3 has 15 residues. The CDR3 spells CASSRDLGPQETQYF. As DNA, the CDR3 is TGTGCCAGCAGCCGGGACTTGGGGCCACAAGAGACCCAGTACTTC.

This clonotype turned up a few times. The V gene is TRBV20-1, the J gene TRBJ2-3, with 9 bases lining up with TRBD1. In germline, CDR1 is DFQATT, CDR2 SNEGSKA (reference sequence). Germline trimming cut 4 bases from V and 4 bases from J; bases unmatched to any gene: 15. This CDR3 is 17 amino acids long. The CDR3 region is CSAMAVSGQGIPDTQYF. DNA of the CDR3: TGCAGTGCTATGGCGGTCTCGGGACAGGGAATCCCAGATACGCAGTATTTT.

The V call is TRBV18, the J call TRBJ2-1; D is undetermined. V lost 2 bases to trimming and J lost 8 bases, with 10 bases between them. This CDR3 comprises 13 residues. Germline assignment: CDR1 KGHSH and CDR2 LQKENI. The CDR3 loop reads CASSPRRGDEQFF. The CDR3, as DNA: TGTGCCAGCTCACCAAGACGCGGAGATGAGCAGTTCTTC.

This chain connects TRBV7-6 to TRBJ2-6; D may be TRBD2 (6 bases). Germline V gives CDR1 SGHVS, CDR2 FNYEAQ. V gave up 6 bases and J gave up 1 base, with 16 bases separating them. This CDR3 contains 17 residues. CDR3 protein: CASRIGARGSGANVLTF. For the CDR3, the DNA is TGTGCCAGCAGGATAGGCGCGCGGGGATCTGGGGCCAACGTCCTGACTTTC.

This clonotype was seen repeatedly, ten times or more. The chain combines TRBV7-2 with TRBJ2-7, with 9 nucleotides matching TRBD2. Germline-derived CDR1 and CDR2 are SGHTA and FQGNSA. The CDR3 contains 15 residues. Unmatched junction bases numbered 5, after V lost 3 bases and J lost 2 bases. The CDR3 region is CASSFQRGAPYEQYF. Written as DNA, the CDR3 is TGTGCCAGCAGCTTCCAGCGGGGGGCTCCCTACGAGCAGTACTTC.

The chain carries TRBV7-2 and TRBJ2-3; 12 positions match TRBD2. The CDR3 loop spans 15 amino acids. Unmatched junction bases numbered 3, after V lost 3 bases and J lost 5 bases. Germline V gene sequence: CDR1 SGHTA, CDR2 FQGNSA. The CDR3 DNA follows: TGTGCCAGCAGCTTGGCTAGCGGGAGGGGAGATACGCAGTATTTT. Translating it yields CASSLASGRGDTQYF.

This clonotype has ten or more counts. The chain carries TRBV7-2 and TRBJ1-2; unclear D gene. V shed 1 base and J shed 0 bases, with 9 bases lying between them. The germline gives CDR1 SGHTA, CDR2 FQGNSA. This CDR3 contains 15 residues. As DNA, the CDR3 is TGTGCCAGCAGCTTAGTCCAGCGAGCTAACTATGGCTACACCTTC. Translation: CASSLVQRANYGYTF.

This clonotype was detected a few times. V usage is TRBV25-1 and J usage is TRBJ2-5; D possibly corresponds to TRBD2 (6 bases). The CDR3 has 15 amino acids. Trimming removed 8 bases from V and 5 bases from J, with 21 bases in between. Germline V gives CDR1 MGHDK, CDR2 SYGVNS. CDR3 residues: CASGYPLGGEETQYF. The CDR3 DNA sequence: TGTGCCAGCGGCTACCCTTTAGGCGGGGAGGAGACCCAGTACTTC.

The chain has TRBV7-2 and TRBJ2-3; 11 bases are a match to TRBD2. Germline V gives CDR1 SGHTA, CDR2 FQGNSA. The CDR3 is 13 residues long. The V segment lost 5 bases and the J segment 10 bases; nucleotides outside the gene matches: 5. The CDR3 spells CASSETSGTAQYF. In DNA, the CDR3 is TGTGCCAGCAGCGAGACTAGCGGGACCGCGCAGTATTTT.

The chain combines TRBV12-3 or TRBV12-4 with TRBJ1-3; tentative D call: TRBD1 (5 bases). This CDR3 has 15 residues. V was pared by 7 bases and J by 0 bases, with 13 bases between. CDR3 region: CASNRGDASGNTIYF. CDR3 DNA: TGTGCCAGCAATCGGGGGGACGCCTCTGGAAACACCATATATTTT.

The genes are TRBV7-6 and TRBJ2-7; TRBD2 matches 9 bases. V lost 2 bases and J lost 0; bases outside the gene matches: 11. Germline CDR1 reads SGHVS; CDR2 reads FNYEAQ. This CDR3 comprises 18 residues. The CDR3 DNA follows: TGTGCCAGCAGCTTACAGGGCGTAGCGGGAGTTATCTCCTACGAGCAGTACTTC. This translates into CASSLQGVAGVISYEQYF.

The V gene is TRBV19, the J gene TRBJ2-7; D is perhaps TRBD1 (6 bases). Germline loops: CDR1 LNHDA, CDR2 SQIVND (reference sequence). The CDR3 is 14 residues long. V shed 5 bases and J shed 2 bases, with 13 bases lying between them. In DNA, the CDR3 is TGTGCCAGTAGTGAAACGGGACACCCCTACGAGCAGTACTTC. This gives the protein CASSETGHPYEQYF. Combining the CDR3 with reference TRBV19 and TRBJ2-7 gives the whole variable domain DGGITQSPKYLFRKEGQNVTLSCEQNLNHDAMYWYRQDPGQGLRLIYYSQIVNDFQKGDIAEGYSVSREKKESFPLTVTSAQKNPTAFYLCASSETGHPYEQYFGPGTRLTVT.

This chain links TRBV7-2 with TRBJ1-6; D perhaps matches TRBD1 (5 bases). Trimming cost V 3 bases and J 7 bases, with 10 bases left between them. The CDR3 has 14 amino acids. Per the germline V gene, CDR1 is SGHTA and CDR2 is FQGNSA. The DNA of the CDR3 is TGTGCCAGCAGCTTTCGGGACTCAAATTCACCCCTCCACTTT. Protein: CASSFRDSNSPLHF.

This clonotype was seen more than once but under ten times. The V and J genes are TRBV7-2 and TRBJ2-1; the match to TRBD2 covers 7 bases. The CDR3 runs 14 residues. Germline CDR1 reads SGHTA; CDR2 reads FQGNSA. The V gene end was trimmed by 1 base and the J gene end by 8 bases; junction bases not matched to a gene: 5. This CDR3 reads CASSLGTRSDEQFF. The CDR3 DNA reads TGTGCCAGCAGCTTAGGGACTAGGAGCGATGAGCAGTTCTTC.

This chain connects TRBV7-6 to TRBJ2-3; no clear D. V was pared by 1 base and J by 6 bases, with 11 bases between. Germline V gives CDR1 SGHVS, CDR2 FNYEAQ. The CDR3 is 14 amino acids. The CDR3 protein is CASSLGQNKDTQYF. CDR3 sequence (DNA): TGTGCCAGCAGCTTAGGCCAGAATAAGGATACGCAGTATTTT.

This chain links TRBV20-1 with TRBJ1-4, with no clear D. V gave up 7 bases and J gave up 8 bases, with 11 bases separating them. The CDR3 runs to 11 residues. Germline V gene data show CDR1 as DFQATT and CDR2 as SNEGSKA (reference sequence). CDR3 loop: CSGLSLEKLFF. DNA for the CDR3: TGCAGTGGGTTGTCCCTGGAAAAACTGTTTTTT.

This clonotype was detected a few times. This rearrangement joins TRBV4-1 to TRBJ1-5; D not resolved. Germline CDR1 MGHRA, CDR2 YSYEKL. The CDR3 length is 15 residues. V lost 0 bases, J lost 4 bases, and 10 bases lay in between. DNA for the CDR3: TGCGCCAGCAGCCAAGATCCGACCCGGAATCAGCCCCAGCATTTT. Translated: CASSQDPTRNQPQHF.

The chain is built from TRBV7-9 and TRBJ1-1, with no clear D. Per the germline V gene, CDR1 is SEHNR and CDR2 is FQNEAQ (reference sequence). This CDR3 is 13 amino acids long. V lost 5 bases and J lost 9, with 16 bases in between. CDR3 nucleotides: TGTGCCAGCAGCCAAGAGGGTGGAACGCAAGCTTTCTTT. It translates to CASSQEGGTQAFF.

Only a few counts were recorded for this clonotype. The chain is built from TRBV11-3 and TRBJ2-3; 8 positions match TRBD2. The CDR3 length is 16 residues. V lost 5 bases and J lost 4; bases outside the gene matches: 11. Germline-derived CDR1 and CDR2 are SGHNT and YENEEA. CDR3 loop: CASSKQSGGGSDTQYF. For the CDR3, the DNA is TGTGCCAGCAGCAAACAATCGGGGGGGGGGTCAGATACGCAGTATTTT.

J is TRBJ2-1 and V is TRBV9; D is ambiguous. Germline lookup yields CDR1 SGDLS and CDR2 YYNGEE. V gave up 0 bases and J gave up 0 bases, with 10 bases separating them. There are 16 residues in the CDR3. CDR3 region: CASSVDRYSSYNEQFF. The CDR3 bases are TGTGCCAGCAGCGTAGATCGCTACAGCTCCTACAATGAGCAGTTCTTC.

J is TRBJ1-1 and V is TRBV4-1; maybe TRBD1 (6 bases). The CDR3 has 14 amino acids. Trimming shortened V by 5 bases and J by 10 bases, and 20 bases separated the two germline ends. CDR1 and CDR2 (germline): MGHRA, YSYEKL. CDR3 protein: CASSFRDSPRGAFF. As DNA, the CDR3 is TGCGCCAGCAGCTTCCGAGACTCTCCCAGGGGAGCTTTCTTT.

The rearrangement uses TRBV28 and TRBJ1-1; no clear D gene. The CDR3 sequence is 13 residues long. Looked up from germline, CDR1 is MDHEN and CDR2 is SYDVKM. V shed 5 bases and J shed 1 base, with 8 bases lying between them. The CDR3 loop reads CASSIPANTEAFF. CDR3 DNA: TGTGCCAGCAGTATTCCGGCGAACACTGAAGCTTTCTTT.

The table lists this clonotype with a few counts. The genes are TRBV5-1 and TRBJ1-6, with D uncertain. CDR1 and CDR2 from the germline V gene are SGHRS and YFSETQ. Trimming took off 0 bases at V and 1 base at J, with 14 bases between the two ends. The length of the CDR3 is 18 residues. CDR3 amino acids: CASSLEPSGASYNSPLHF. The CDR3 coding sequence is TGCGCCAGCAGCTTGGAACCGTCAGGCGCGTCCTATAATTCACCCCTCCACTTT.

This clonotype was counted a few times. The chain carries TRBV7-4 and TRBJ2-1; TRBD2 might be the D (6 bases). Germline V gene lookup returns CDR1 SGHVT and CDR2 SQSDAQ. Trimming took 4 bases from V and 0 from J, leaving 19 bases between them. This CDR3 region has 18 residues. The CDR3 is CASSSPPADGSSYNEQFF. In nucleotides, the CDR3 is TGTGCCAGCAGCTCCCCCCCAGCGGACGGGAGCTCCTACAATGAGCAGTTCTTC.

The table lists this clonotype with a few counts. The chain joins TRBV7-2 to TRBJ2-4; perhaps TRBD1 as D (7 bases). The V gene's germline CDR1 is SGHTA and CDR2 FQGNSA. V was cut by 8 bases and J by 2 bases, with 13 bases left in between. CDR3 length: 14 residues. The CDR3 DNA is TGTGCCAGCGCAGGGGGAGGTTCCAAAAACATTCAGTACTTC. Translating gives CASAGGGSKNIQYF.